This entry lists 15 T cell receptor beta chains sequenced from one sample in a study of OX40 agonist ivuxolimab in advanced cancers. Generated by immunoSEQ multiplex PCR, the TCRdb table keeps only in-frame clones and is missing some. The sample consists of 60,000 or so clones, roughly 90% of them appearing once. Material: CD4+ or CD8+ T cells sorted from blood, obtained in a trial of the OX40 agonist ivuxolimab. Receptor source: an adult with an advanced solid tumor such as melanoma, head and neck, liver or kidney cancer.

The chain uses TRBV2 and TRBJ1-2; 7 bases map to TRBD1. The CDR3 sequence is 13 residues long. After removal of 5 bases from V and 2 bases from J, the junction contained 2 bases not matched to a gene. CDR1 SNHLY and CDR2 FYNNEI come from the germline V gene. CDR3 DNA: TGTGCCAGCAGTTTAGGGGGCAACTATGGCTACACCTTC. It is translated as CASSLGGNYGYTF. Variable domain in full (rest from reference TRBV2 and TRBJ1-2): EPEVTQTPSHQVTQMGQEVILRCVPISNHLYFYWYRQILGQKVEFLVSFYNNEISEKSEIFDDQFSVERPDGSNFTLKIRSTKLEDSAMYFCASSLGGNYGYTFGSGTRLTVV.

CDR3 nucleotides: TGCAGCGTTGAACGGTCGGCGGGGATCGAGTACGAGCAGTACTTC. This codes for CSVERSAGIEYEQYF. The chain uses TRBV29-1 and TRBJ2-7; TRBD2 might be the D (6 bases). CDR3 length: 15 residues. V was pared by 2 bases and J by 4 bases, with 18 bases between. Germline CDR1 reads SQVTM; CDR2 reads ANQGSEA.

The V call is TRBV19, the J call TRBJ1-2; no firm D call. This CDR3 is 16 amino acids long. CDR1 is LNHDA and CDR2 is SQIVND in the germline V gene (reference sequence). Trimming left V 0 bases short and J 5 bases short, with 16 bases between. CDR3 residues: CASSIDPGMPPYGYTF. As DNA, the CDR3 is TGTGCCAGTAGTATAGACCCGGGGATGCCCCCATATGGCTACACCTTC.

The chain recombines TRBV5-1 with TRBJ1-6, with a possible D match to TRBD1 (5 bases). This CDR3 has 16 amino acids. CDR1 is SGHRS, CDR2 YFSETQ, per germline. The V and J ends lost 4 bases and 1 base respectively, with 12 bases between them. Here the CDR3 reads CASSGGDSSYNSPLHF. CDR3 DNA: TGCGCCAGCAGCGGGGGGGACTCATCCTATAATTCACCCCTCCACTTT.

This chain links TRBV23-1 with TRBJ2-2; no clear D gene. TRBV23-1 is assigned to the ORF class and has an uncertain function. The CDR3 has 14 residues. Between the trimmed V and J ends, which lost 4 bases and 7 bases, there was a span of 13 bases. CDR3 coding DNA: TGCGCCAGCAGTCGACCCCGGGTAAGCGGGGAGCTGTTTTTT. Protein product: CASSRPRVSGELFF.

A word on this clone: At one boundary the junction diverges from the germline segment, which might be a read error. The rearrangement uses TRBV4-1 and TRBJ2-7; 8 nucleotides line up with TRBD1. CDR1 and CDR2 from the germline V gene are MGHRA and YSYEKL. This CDR3 spans 17 amino acids. For the CDR3, the DNA is TGCGCCAGCAGCAAAGAGGGGGGACAGGTTCGGTTCGACGAGCAGTACTTC. It specifies CASSKEGGQVRFDEQYF.

This chain joins TRBV6-1 and TRBJ2-3; D might be TRBD1 or TRBD2, each matching 5 bases. This CDR3 spans 17 amino acids. Trimming shortened V by 2 bases and J by 2 bases, and 17 bases separated the two germline ends. Germline CDR1 MNHNS, CDR2 SASEGT. Here the CDR3 DNA reads TGTGCCAGCAGTGAAAGGGGATCTAGCATTCCCACAGATACGCAGTATTTT. This translates into CASSERGSSIPTDTQYF.

This chain connects TRBV28 to TRBJ1-2, with D possibly TRBD1 on 5 matching bases. The CDR3 has 15 residues. Per the germline V gene, CDR1 is MDHEN and CDR2 is SYDVKM. Between the trimmed V and J ends, which lost 3 bases and 4 bases, there was a span of 15 bases. The CDR3, as DNA: TGTGCCAGCAGTTTGGGGCACAGCCAAACCTATGGCTACACCTTC. This codes for CASSLGHSQTYGYTF.

The CDR3, as DNA: TGCAGCGTTGTGTCTCTAGCGGGAGGCCGGGAGACCCAGTACTTC. Amino acids: CSVVSLAGGRETQYF. This chain joins TRBV29-1 and TRBJ2-5; 11 nucleotides line up with TRBD2. The CDR3 is 15 residues long. V lost 4 bases, J lost 5 bases, and 9 bases stayed unmatched. CDR1 is SQVTM and CDR2 is ANQGSEA in the germline V gene.

The rearrangement links TRBV5-4 to TRBJ2-6, with D perhaps TRBD1 (5 bases). The CDR3 covers 14 residues. Germline CDR1 reads SGHNT; CDR2 reads YYREEE (reference sequence). V shed 10 bases and J shed 4 bases, with 15 bases lying between them. The CDR3: CAVQTGRGANVLTF. As DNA, the CDR3 is TGTGCCGTTCAAACAGGAAGGGGGGCCAACGTCCTGACTTTC. Complete variable domain (other parts from reference TRBV5-4 and TRBJ2-6): ETGVTQSPTHLIKTRGQQVTLRCSSQSGHNTVSWYQQALGQGPQFIFQYYREEENGRGNFPPRFSGLQFPNYSSELNVNALELDDSALYLCAVQTGRGANVLTFGAGSRLTVL.

This chain joins TRBV10-1 and TRBJ2-5, with D possibly matching TRBD2 (6 bases). There are 15 residues in the CDR3. Between the trimmed V and J ends, which lost 2 bases and 1 base, there was a span of 11 bases. Looked up from germline, CDR1 is WNHNN and CDR2 is SYGVQD (reference sequence). In nucleotides, the CDR3 is TGCGCCAGCAGTGAGGGAGGGAATCGCCAAGAGACCCAGTACTTC. Translation: CASSEGGNRQETQYF.

V gene TRBV10-3 combines with J gene TRBJ1-3; no clear D gene. This CDR3 comprises 16 residues. Germline CDR1 ENHRY, CDR2 SYGVKD. Trimming took 1 base from V and 0 from J, leaving 10 bases between them. CDR3 bases: TGTGCCATCAGTGAGTTGGACGTCCTCTCTGGAAACACCATATATTTT. Its protein product is CAISELDVLSGNTIYF.

This chain joins TRBV6-6 and TRBJ1-4, with a tentative D call TRBD1 (5 bases). V was pared by 4 bases and J by 7 bases, with 13 bases between. Germline V CDR1 and CDR2: MNHNY, SVGAGI (reference sequence). The CDR3 sequence is 14 residues long. As DNA, the CDR3 is TGTGCCAGCAGTTCCGGGGGAGTGGGTGAAAAACTGTTTTTT. Translating gives CASSSGGVGEKLFF.

DNA of the CDR3: TGTGCCAGCAGCGTAGGGGGAGCGAACTACGAGCAGTACTTC. This translates into CASSVGGANYEQYF. This chain uses TRBV9 with TRBJ2-7; maybe TRBD2 (5 bases). Trimming took 0 bases from V and 3 from J, leaving 10 bases between them. CDR1 and CDR2 (germline): SGDLS, YYNGEE. CDR3 length: 14 amino acids.

The chain links TRBV6-5 to TRBJ1-2; 12 bases align to TRBD1. Germline CDR1 MNHEY, CDR2 SVGAGI. The CDR3 length is 15 residues. Trimming cost V 5 bases and J 8 bases; bases outside gene matches: 9. Here the CDR3 reads CASSPGTGGVRGYTF. The CDR3 DNA is TGTGCCAGCAGTCCCGGGACAGGGGGCGTGCGGGGCTACACCTTC.